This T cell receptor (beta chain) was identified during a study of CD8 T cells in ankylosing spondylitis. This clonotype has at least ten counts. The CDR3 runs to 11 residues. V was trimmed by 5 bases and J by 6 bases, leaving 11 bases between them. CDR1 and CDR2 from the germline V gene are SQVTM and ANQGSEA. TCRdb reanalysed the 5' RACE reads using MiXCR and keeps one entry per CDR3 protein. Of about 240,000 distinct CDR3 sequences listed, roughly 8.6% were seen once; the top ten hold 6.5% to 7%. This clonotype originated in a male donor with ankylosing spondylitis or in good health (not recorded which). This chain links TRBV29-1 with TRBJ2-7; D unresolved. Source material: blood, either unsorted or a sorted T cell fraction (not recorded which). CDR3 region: CSVRHGIEQYF. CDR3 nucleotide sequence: TGCAGCGTTCGGCATGGGATCGAGCAGTACTTC.